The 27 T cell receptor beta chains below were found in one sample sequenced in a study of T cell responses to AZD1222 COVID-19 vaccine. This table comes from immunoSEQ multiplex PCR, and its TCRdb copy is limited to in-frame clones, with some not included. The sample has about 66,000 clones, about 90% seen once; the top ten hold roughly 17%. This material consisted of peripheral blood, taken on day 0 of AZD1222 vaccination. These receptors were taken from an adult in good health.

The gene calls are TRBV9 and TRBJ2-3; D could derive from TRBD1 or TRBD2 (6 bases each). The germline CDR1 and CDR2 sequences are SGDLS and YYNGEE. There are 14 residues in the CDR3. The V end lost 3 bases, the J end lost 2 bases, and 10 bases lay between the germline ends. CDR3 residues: CASSERGATDTQYF. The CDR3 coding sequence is TGTGCCAGCAGCGAGAGGGGGGCCACAGATACGCAGTATTTT.

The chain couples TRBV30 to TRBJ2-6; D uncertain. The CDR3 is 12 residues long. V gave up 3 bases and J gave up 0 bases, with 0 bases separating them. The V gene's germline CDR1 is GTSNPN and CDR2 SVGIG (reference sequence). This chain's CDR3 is CAWSSGANVLTF. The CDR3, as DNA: TGTGCCTGGAGCTCTGGGGCCAACGTCCTGACTTTC.

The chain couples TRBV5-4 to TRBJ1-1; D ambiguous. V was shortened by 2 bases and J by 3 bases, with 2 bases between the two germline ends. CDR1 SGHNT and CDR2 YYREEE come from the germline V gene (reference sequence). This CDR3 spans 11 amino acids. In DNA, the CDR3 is TGTGCCAGCAGCTTAGACACTGAAGCTTTCTTT. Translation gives CASSLDTEAFF.

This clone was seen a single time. The CDR3 protein is CASRLLNEQFF. In nucleotides, the CDR3 is TGTGCCAGCAGACTTCTCAATGAGCAGTTCTTC. V and J are TRBV6-6 and TRBJ2-1; D is undetermined. V was cut by 6 bases and J by 6 bases, with 6 bases left in between. CDR3 length: 11 residues. Per the germline V gene, CDR1 is MNHNY and CDR2 is SVGAGI (reference sequence).

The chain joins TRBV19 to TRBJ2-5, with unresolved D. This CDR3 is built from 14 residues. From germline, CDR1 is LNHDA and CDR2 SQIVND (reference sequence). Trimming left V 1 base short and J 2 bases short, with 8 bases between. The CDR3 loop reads CASSIGAVQETQYF. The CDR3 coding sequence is TGTGCCAGTAGTATAGGCGCAGTTCAAGAGACCCAGTACTTC.

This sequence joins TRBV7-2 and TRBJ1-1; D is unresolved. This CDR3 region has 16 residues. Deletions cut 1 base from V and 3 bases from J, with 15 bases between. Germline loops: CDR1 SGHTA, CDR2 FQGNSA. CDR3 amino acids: CASSLETLGGDTEAFF. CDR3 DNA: TGTGCCAGCAGCTTAGAGACCCTTGGTGGGGACACTGAAGCTTTCTTT. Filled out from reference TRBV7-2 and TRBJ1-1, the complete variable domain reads GAGVSQSPSNKVTEKGKDVELRCDPISGHTALYWYRQSLGQGLEFLIYFQGNSAPDKSGLPSDRFSAERTGGSVSTLTIQRTQQEDSAVYLCASSLETLGGDTEAFFGQGTRLTVV.

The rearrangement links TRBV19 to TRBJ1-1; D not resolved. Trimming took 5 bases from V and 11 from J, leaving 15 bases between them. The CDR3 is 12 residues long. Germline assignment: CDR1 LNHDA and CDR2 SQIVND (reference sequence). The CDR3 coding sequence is TGTGCCAGTAGTCCCCCAGGCCTACCTGCTTTCTTT. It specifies CASSPPGLPAFF.

CDR3 nucleotide sequence: TGTGCCAGCATGGTGGGGGTCGGGCAGCCCCAGCATTTT. It codes for CASMVGVGQPQHF. This chain uses TRBV2 with TRBJ1-5; weak D call: TRBD1 (5 bases). The CDR3 is 13 residues long. Trimming cost V 7 bases and J 7 bases, with 14 bases left between them. Germline CDR1 reads SNHLY; CDR2 reads FYNNEI.

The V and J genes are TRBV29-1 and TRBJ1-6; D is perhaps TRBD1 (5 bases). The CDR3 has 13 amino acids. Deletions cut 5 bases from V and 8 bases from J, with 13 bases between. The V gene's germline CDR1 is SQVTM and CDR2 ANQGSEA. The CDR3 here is CSVSTGKDSPLHF. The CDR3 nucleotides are TGCAGCGTTTCTACAGGAAAAGATTCACCCCTCCACTTT.

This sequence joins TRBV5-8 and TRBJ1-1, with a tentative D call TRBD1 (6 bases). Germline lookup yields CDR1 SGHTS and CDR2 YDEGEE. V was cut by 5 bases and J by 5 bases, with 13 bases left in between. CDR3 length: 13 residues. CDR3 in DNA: TGTGCCAGCAGGCGTCAGGGGAATACTGAAGCTTTCTTT. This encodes CASRRQGNTEAFF. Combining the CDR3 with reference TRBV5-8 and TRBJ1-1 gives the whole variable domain EAGVTQSPTHLIKTRGQQATLRCSPISGHTSVYWYQQALGLGLQFLLWYDEGEERNRGNFPPRFSGRQFPNYSSELNVNALELEDSALYLCASRRQGNTEAFFGQGTRLTVV.

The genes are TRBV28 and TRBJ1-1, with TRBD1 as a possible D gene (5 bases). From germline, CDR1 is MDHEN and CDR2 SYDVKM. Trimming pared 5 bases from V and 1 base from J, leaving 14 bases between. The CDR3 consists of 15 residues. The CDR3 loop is CASSPGTFKNTEAFF. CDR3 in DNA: TGTGCCAGCAGTCCCGGGACTTTCAAGAACACTGAAGCTTTCTTT.

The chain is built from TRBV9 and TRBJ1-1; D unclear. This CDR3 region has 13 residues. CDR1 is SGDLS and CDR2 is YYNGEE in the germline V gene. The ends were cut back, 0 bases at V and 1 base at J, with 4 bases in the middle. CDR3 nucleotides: TGTGCCAGCAGCGTAGAAACGAACACTGAAGCTTTCTTT. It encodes CASSVETNTEAFF.

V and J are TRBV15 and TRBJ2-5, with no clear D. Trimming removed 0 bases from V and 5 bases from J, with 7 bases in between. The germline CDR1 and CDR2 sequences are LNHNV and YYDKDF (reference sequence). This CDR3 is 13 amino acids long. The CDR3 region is CATSRDSWETQYF. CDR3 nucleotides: TGTGCCACCAGCAGAGATTCTTGGGAGACCCAGTACTTC. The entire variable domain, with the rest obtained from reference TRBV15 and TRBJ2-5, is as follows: DAMVIQNPRYQVTQFGKPVTLSCSQTLNHNVMYWYQQKSSQAPKLLFHYYDKDFNNEADTPDNFQSRRPNTSFCFLDIRSPGLGDTAMYLCATSRDSWETQYFGPGTRLLVL.

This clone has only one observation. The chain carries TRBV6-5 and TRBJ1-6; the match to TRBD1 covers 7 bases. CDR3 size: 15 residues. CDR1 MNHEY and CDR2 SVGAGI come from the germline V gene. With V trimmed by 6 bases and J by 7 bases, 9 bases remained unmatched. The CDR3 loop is CASRRGQAENSPLHF. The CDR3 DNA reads TGTGCCAGCAGGAGAGGACAGGCTGAGAATTCACCCCTCCACTTT.

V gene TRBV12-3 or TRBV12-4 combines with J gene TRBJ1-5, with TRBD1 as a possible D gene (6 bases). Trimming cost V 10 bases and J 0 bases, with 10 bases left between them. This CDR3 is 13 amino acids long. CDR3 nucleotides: TGTGCCACCAGACAGGCTAGCAATCAGCCCCAGCATTTT. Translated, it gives CATRQASNQPQHF.

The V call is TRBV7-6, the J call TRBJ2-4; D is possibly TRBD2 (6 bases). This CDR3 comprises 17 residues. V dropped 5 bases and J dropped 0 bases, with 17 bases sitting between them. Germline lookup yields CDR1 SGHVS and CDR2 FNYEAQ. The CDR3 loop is CASSPRGGSEAKNIQYF. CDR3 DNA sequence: TGTGCCAGCAGCCCTCGCGGAGGGTCCGAAGCCAAAAACATTCAGTACTTC. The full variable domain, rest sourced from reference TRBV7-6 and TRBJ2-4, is GAGVSQSPRYKVTKRGQDVALRCDPISGHVSLYWYRQALGQGPEFLTYFNYEAQQDKSGLPNDRFSAERPEGSISTLTIQRTEQRDSAMYRCASSPRGGSEAKNIQYFGAGTRLSVL.

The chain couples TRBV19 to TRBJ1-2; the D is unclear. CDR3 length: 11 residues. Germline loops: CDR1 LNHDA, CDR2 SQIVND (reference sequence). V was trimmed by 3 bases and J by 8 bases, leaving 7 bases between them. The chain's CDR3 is CASSILGGYTF. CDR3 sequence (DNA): TGTGCCAGTAGTATCCTGGGGGGCTACACCTTC.

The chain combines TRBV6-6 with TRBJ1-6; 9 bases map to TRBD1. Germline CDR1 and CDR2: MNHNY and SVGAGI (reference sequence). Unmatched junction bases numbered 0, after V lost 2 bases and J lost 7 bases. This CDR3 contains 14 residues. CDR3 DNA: TGTGCCAGCAGTTACGGACAGGGGAATTCACCCCTCCACTTT. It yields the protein CASSYGQGNSPLHF.

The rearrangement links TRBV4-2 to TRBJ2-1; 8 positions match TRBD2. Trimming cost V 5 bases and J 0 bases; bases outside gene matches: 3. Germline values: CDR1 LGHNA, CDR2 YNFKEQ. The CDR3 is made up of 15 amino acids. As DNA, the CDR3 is TGTGCCAGCAGCTTTAGCGGGGTCTCCTACAATGAGCAGTTCTTC. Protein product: CASSFSGVSYNEQFF.

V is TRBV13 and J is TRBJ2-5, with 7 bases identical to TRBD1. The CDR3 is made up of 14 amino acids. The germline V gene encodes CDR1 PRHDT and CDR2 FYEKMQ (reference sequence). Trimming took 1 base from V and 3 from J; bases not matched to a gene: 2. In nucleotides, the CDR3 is TGTGCCAGCAGCTTAGTCACAGGGGAAGAGACCCAGTACTTC. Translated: CASSLVTGEETQYF.

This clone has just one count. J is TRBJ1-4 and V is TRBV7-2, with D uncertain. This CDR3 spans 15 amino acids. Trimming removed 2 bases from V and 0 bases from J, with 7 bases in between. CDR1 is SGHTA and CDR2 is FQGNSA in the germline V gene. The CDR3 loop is CASSLSRTTNEKLFF. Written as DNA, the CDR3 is TGTGCCAGCAGCTTAAGCCGTACAACTAATGAAAAACTGTTTTTT.

This chain's CDR3 is CASSQERQGYEQYF. The CDR3 DNA is TGTGCCAGCAGCCAAGAAAGACAGGGCTACGAGCAGTACTTC. The chain employs TRBV4-2 and TRBJ2-7, with 7 bases identical to TRBD1. CDR1 and CDR2 from the germline V gene are LGHNA and YNFKEQ. There are 14 residues in the CDR3. V shed 0 bases, J shed 3 bases, and the junction held 2 bases outside the gene matches.

The CDR3 sequence: CASSQDTIAYRAEAFF. The CDR3 region has the DNA TGTGCCAGCAGCCAAGATACTATAGCTTACAGGGCTGAAGCTTTCTTT. The V call is TRBV3-1 (or the pseudogene TRBV3-2), the J call TRBJ1-1; D might be TRBD1 (6 bases). V was trimmed by 0 bases and J by 6 bases, leaving 17 bases between them. The CDR3 is 16 amino acids. CDR1 and CDR2 from the germline V gene are LGHDT and YNNKEL (reference sequence).

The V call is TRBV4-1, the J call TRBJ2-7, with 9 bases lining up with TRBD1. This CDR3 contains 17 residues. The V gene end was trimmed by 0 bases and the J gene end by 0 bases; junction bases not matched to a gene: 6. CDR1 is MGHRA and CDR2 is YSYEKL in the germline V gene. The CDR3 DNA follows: TGCGCCAGCAGCCAAGACCCACAGGGGGCCATCTCCTACGAGCAGTACTTC. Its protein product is CASSQDPQGAISYEQYF.

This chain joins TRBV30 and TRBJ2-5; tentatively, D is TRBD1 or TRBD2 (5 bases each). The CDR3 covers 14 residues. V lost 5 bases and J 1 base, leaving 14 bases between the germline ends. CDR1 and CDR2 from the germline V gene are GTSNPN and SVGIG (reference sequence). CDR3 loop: CAWRSWGTQETQYF. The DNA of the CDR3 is TGTGCCTGGCGGTCCTGGGGGACCCAAGAGACCCAGTACTTC. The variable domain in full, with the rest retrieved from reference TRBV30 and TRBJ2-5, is SQTIHQWPATLVQPVGSPLSLECTVEGTSNPNLYWYRQAAGRGLQLLFYSVGIGQISSEVPQNLSASRPQDRQFILSSKKLLLSDSGFYLCAWRSWGTQETQYFGPGTRLLVL.

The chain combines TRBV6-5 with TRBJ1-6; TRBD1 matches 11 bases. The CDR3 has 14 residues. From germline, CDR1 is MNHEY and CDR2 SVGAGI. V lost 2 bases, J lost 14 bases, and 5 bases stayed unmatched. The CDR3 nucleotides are TGTGCCAGCAGTTACGGGACAGGGGGTTGGACCCTCCACTTT. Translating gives CASSYGTGGWTLHF.

DNA of the CDR3: TGTGCCAGCCGACCGACAACGAACACTGAAGCTTTCTTT. This codes for CASRPTTNTEAFF. The chain is built from TRBV6-5 and TRBJ1-1; no firm D call. This CDR3 comprises 13 residues. Germline CDR1 MNHEY, CDR2 SVGAGI. Trimming pared 8 bases from V and 1 base from J, leaving 11 bases between.